Listed here are 7 T cell receptor beta chains from one sample, sequenced in a study of blood T cell repertoires in COVID-19. Produced via immunoSEQ multiplex PCR; TCRdb's table is partial and in-frame only. This table holds more than 85,000 clones, almost 80% found once. The material sequenced was peripheral blood. Every receptor here comes from a woman older than 75 with active or convalescent COVID-19.

This chain links TRBV27 with TRBJ2-1; D might be TRBD1 (5 bases). Germline V gene lookup returns CDR1 MNHEY and CDR2 SMNVEV (reference sequence). V lost 2 bases and J 8 bases, leaving 19 bases between the germline ends. The CDR3 has 16 amino acids. Written as DNA, the CDR3 is TGTGCCAGCAGTTTAAAGGGCCTAGGGGTGGGTGATGAGCAGTTCTTC. This encodes CASSLKGLGVGDEQFF.

The rearrangement joins TRBV7-3 to TRBJ2-1; TRBD2 aligns across 13 bases. The V gene end was trimmed by 1 base and the J gene end by 9 bases; junction bases not matched to a gene: 6. CDR1 and CDR2 from the germline V gene are SGHTA and FQGTGA. This CDR3 is built from 16 residues. CDR3 nucleotides: TGTGCCAGCAGCTTAATGGGACTAGCGGGAATTAGTGAGCAGTTCTTC. Encoded protein: CASSLMGLAGISEQFF.

The V call is TRBV5-1, the J call TRBJ2-2; TRBD2 aligns across 13 bases. Per the germline V gene, CDR1 is SGHRS and CDR2 is YFSETQ. CDR3 size: 15 residues. V was pared by 4 bases and J by 5 bases, with 2 bases of the junction left unmatched. The CDR3 DNA follows: TGCGCCAGCAGCCGGACTAGCGGGAGAACCGGGGAGCTGTTTTTT. Translated: CASSRTSGRTGELFF.

The rearrangement uses TRBV5-8 and TRBJ1-1; 8 bases fit TRBD1. The CDR3 sequence is 14 residues long. Germline CDR1 is SGHTS and CDR2 is YDEGEE. V trimming: 1 base; J trimming: 4 bases; junction bases outside the gene matches: 3. CDR3: CASSLKQGGTEAFF. The CDR3 bases are TGTGCCAGCAGCTTGAAACAGGGGGGCACTGAAGCTTTCTTT. Looking up the rest from reference TRBV5-8 and TRBJ1-1 gives the full variable domain: EAGVTQSPTHLIKTRGQQATLRCSPISGHTSVYWYQQALGLGLQFLLWYDEGEERNRGNFPPRFSGRQFPNYSSELNVNALELEDSALYLCASSLKQGGTEAFFGQGTRLTVV.

The V and J genes are TRBV19 and TRBJ1-1, with 7 bases that match TRBD1. The V gene's germline CDR1 is LNHDA and CDR2 SQIVND (reference sequence). The CDR3 totals 15 residues. Unmatched junction bases numbered 16, after V lost 8 bases and J lost 7 bases. The CDR3 loop reads CASRIQGQSPLEAFF. Here the CDR3 DNA reads TGTGCCAGTCGAATTCAGGGACAGTCGCCCCTTGAAGCTTTCTTT.

The chain joins TRBV21-1 to TRBJ2-2; the table calls TRBD2, which could not be checked here. TRBV21-1 is tagged as a pseudogene. The CDR3 is 14 amino acids. This chain's CDR3 is CASSRRDFPGELFF. The CDR3 coding sequence is TGTGCCAGCAGCAGACGGGACTTCCCCGGGGAGCTGTTTTTT.

The chain has TRBV10-1 and TRBJ2-7; 9 bases align to TRBD2. The CDR3 is made up of 15 amino acids. V was pared by 3 bases and J by 4 bases, with 7 bases of the junction left unmatched. The germline V gene encodes CDR1 WNHNN and CDR2 SYGVQD (reference sequence). The CDR3 nucleotides are TGCGCCAGCAGTGATTCCCTAGCGGGATCATACGAGCAGTACTTC. It codes for CASSDSLAGSYEQYF.